This is a list of T cell receptor beta chains from one sample in a study of T cell clusters in autoimmune cytopenias. TCRdb reprocessed the multiplex PCR reads and keeps a single row for each CDR3 protein, giving no DNA. This table lists around 720 distinct CDR3 sequences. The sample was also linked to a second study, of T cell repertoires in aging, cancer and after chemotherapy.

Specimen: peripheral blood. The receptors come from a human donor in good health. Both conserved end residues are part of each CDR3. Only some rows state a clone size, as once, few, many or a class for expanded clones.

J gene: TRBJ1-1
clone size: medium-sized
V gene: TRBV7-9
CDR3 protein: CASSLASGAFEAFF

J gene: TRBJ1-1
clone size: -
V gene: TRBV2
CDR3 protein: CASSDQGWSNTEAFF

J gene: TRBJ1-1
clone size: large
V gene: TRBV29-1
CDR3 protein: CSVEEAQGKEAFF

J gene: TRBJ2-5
clone size: -
V gene: TRBV21-1
CDR3 protein: CASLGAGGFQETQYF

J gene: TRBJ2-3
clone size: large
V gene: TRBV10-2
CDR3 protein: CASSERHRTDTQYF